This T cell receptor (beta chain) came from a study of T cells in Graves' hyperthyroidism and ophthalmopathy. The CDR3 regions of TCR beta were amplified from RNA transcripts. First-round RT-PCR with HTBI primers amplified the TCR CDR3 region. In TCRdb, the multiplex PCR reads were re-called with MiXCR into one record per CDR3 protein. The sample lists about 480,000 distinct CDR3 sequences; approximately 25% were seen once. Ophthalmopathy cases met thresholds of Clinical Activity Score at least 3, NOSPECS grade at least 4 and duration under 3 months. Fresh peripheral blood, about 9.6 ml, yielded the PBMCs. This clonotype showed up many times. What it binds is unknown. From germline, CDR1 is ENHRY and CDR2 SYGVKD. V was trimmed by 6 bases and J by 0 bases, leaving 12 bases between them. There are 14 residues in the CDR3. Study-wide findings and caveats: Most expanded thyroid clonotypes above 0.001 also appeared in blood.

This TCR came from a woman in her twenties or thirties with Graves' ophthalmopathy. The specimen sequenced was blood. The chain couples TRBV10-3 to TRBJ2-7, with unresolved D. This CDR3 is CAISPITDSYEQYF. CDR3 DNA: TGTGCCATCAGCCCTATTACAGACTCCTACGAGCAGTACTTC.